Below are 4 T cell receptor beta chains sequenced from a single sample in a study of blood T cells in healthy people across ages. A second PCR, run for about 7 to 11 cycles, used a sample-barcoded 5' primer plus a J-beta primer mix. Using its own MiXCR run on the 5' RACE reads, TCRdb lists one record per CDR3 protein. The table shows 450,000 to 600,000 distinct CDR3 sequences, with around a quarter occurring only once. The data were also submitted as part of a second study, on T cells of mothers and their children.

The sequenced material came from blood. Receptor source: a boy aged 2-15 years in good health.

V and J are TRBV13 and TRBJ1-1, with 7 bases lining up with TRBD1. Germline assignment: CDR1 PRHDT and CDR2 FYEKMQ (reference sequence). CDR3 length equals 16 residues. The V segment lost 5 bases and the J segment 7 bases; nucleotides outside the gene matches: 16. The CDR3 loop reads CASSVEVSGDSYEAFF. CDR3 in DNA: TGTGCCAGCAGCGTCGAGGTGTCGGGGGACAGCTATGAAGCTTTCTTT.

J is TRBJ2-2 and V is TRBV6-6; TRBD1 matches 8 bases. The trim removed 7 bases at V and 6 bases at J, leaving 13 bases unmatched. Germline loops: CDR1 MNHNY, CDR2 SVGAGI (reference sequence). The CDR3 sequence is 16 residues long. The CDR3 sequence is CASNTFGQGRSGELFF. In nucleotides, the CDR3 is TGTGCCAGCAATACTTTCGGACAGGGTAGATCCGGGGAGCTGTTTTTT.

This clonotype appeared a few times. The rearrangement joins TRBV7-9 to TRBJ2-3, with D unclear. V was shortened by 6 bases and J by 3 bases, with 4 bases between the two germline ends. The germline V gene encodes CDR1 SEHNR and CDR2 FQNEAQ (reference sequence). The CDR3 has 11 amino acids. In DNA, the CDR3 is TGTGCCAGCAGGACTACAGATACGCAGTATTTT. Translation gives CASRTTDTQYF.

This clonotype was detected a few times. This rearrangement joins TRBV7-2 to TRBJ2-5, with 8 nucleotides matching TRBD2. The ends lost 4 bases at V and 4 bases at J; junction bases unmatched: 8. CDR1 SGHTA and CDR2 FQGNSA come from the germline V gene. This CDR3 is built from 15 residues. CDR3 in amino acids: CASSSPRTSRETQYF. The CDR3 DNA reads TGTGCCAGCAGCTCTCCCCGGACTAGCCGAGAGACCCAGTACTTC.